This is a list of T cell receptor beta chains from one sample in a study of blood T cell repertoires in COVID-19. The method was immunoSEQ multiplex PCR; TCRdb's version includes in-frame clones alone and lacks a portion of them. This sample has more than 85,000 clones; less than 85% occur once, and the top ten carry around 4.2%. The sample was peripheral blood. The receptors originated from a human donor in a cohort sampled during active or convalescent COVID-19. CDR3s include the opening cysteine and the closing phenylalanine or tryptophan. A D gene is named only where the DNA matches it firmly. Size is omitted from some rows. Given values are once, few, many or a class for expanded clones.

size: few
J: TRBJ1-1
V: TRBV30
length: 15
D: NA
DNA: TGTGCCTGGAGGGAGTACCGGGGTATGAACACTGAAGCTTTCTTT
CDR3: CAWREYRGMNTEAFF

size: NA
J: TRBJ1-2
V: TRBV5-4
length: 15
D: NA
DNA: TGTGCCAGCAGCTTGTTAGGGGAAGCTAACTATGGCTACACCTTC
CDR3: CASSLLGEANYGYTF

size: once
J: TRBJ2-2
V: TRBV5-1
length: 15
D: NA
DNA: TGCGCCAGCACCCCCAGTCCGGGGTATGCCGGGGAGCTGTTTTTT
CDR3: CASTPSPGYAGELFF

size: NA
J: TRBJ2-3
V: TRBV5-1
length: 15
D: NA
DNA: TGCGCCAGCAGACACAGGGACGGATACACAGATACGCAGTATTTT
CDR3: CASRHRDGYTDTQYF

size: NA
J: TRBJ1-2
V: TRBV3-1/TRBV3-2
length: 14
D: NA
DNA: TGTGCCAGCAGCCAAAGGTACAGAAGCTATGGCTACACCTTC
CDR3: CASSQRYRSYGYTF

size: NA
J: TRBJ2-7
V: TRBV10-1
length: 17
D: NA
DNA: TGCGCCACCTTGACAGGTTGGTGCCGTCCCCACTACCGCGAGCAGTACTTC
CDR3: CATLTGWCRPHYREQYF

size: NA
J: TRBJ2-1
V: TRBV27
length: 14
D: NA
DNA: TGTGCCAGCGCCCAAATTCTAACCGGGAATGAGCAGTTCTTC
CDR3: CASAQILTGNEQFF

size: NA
J: TRBJ2-3
V: TRBV7-3
length: 15
D: TRBD2
DNA: TGTGCCAGCAGCCCGACTAGCGGGGTCCCAGATACGCAGTATTTT
CDR3: CASSPTSGVPDTQYF

size: NA
J: TRBJ1-6
V: TRBV6-5
length: 16
D: NA
DNA: TGTGCCAGCAGTTACGCAGCGAGCTCCTATAATTCACCCCTCCACTTT
CDR3: CASSYAASSYNSPLHF

size: NA
J: TRBJ2-7
V: TRBV28
length: 14
D: TRBD1
DNA: TGTGCCAGCAACTGGGGGACAGAGACTTACGAGCAGTACTTC
CDR3: CASNWGTETYEQYF

size: NA
J: TRBJ2-7
V: TRBV6-5
length: 15
D: TRBD1
DNA: TGTGCCAGCAGAACAGGGGGCGCGAAACCCAACGAGCAGTACTTC
CDR3: CASRTGGAKPNEQYF

size: NA
J: TRBJ2-5
V: TRBV20-1
length: 11
D: NA
DNA: TGCAGTGGACTCATCCAAGAGACCCAGTACTTC
CDR3: CSGLIQETQYF

size: few
J: TRBJ2-2
V: TRBV19
length: 14
D: TRBD1
DNA: TGTGCCAGTAGTACAACAGGGGGCACCGGGGAGCTGTTTTTT
CDR3: CASSTTGGTGELFF

size: NA
J: TRBJ2-5
V: TRBV20-1
length: 11
D: NA
DNA: TGCAGCGGACAACACCAAGAGACCCAGTACTTC
CDR3: CSGQHQETQYF

size: NA
J: TRBJ1-1
V: TRBV6-2/TRBV6-3
length: 13
D: NA
DNA: TGTGCCAGCAGTTCCCAGGGGAACACTGAAGCTTTCTTT
CDR3: CASSSQGNTEAFF

size: NA
J: TRBJ2-1
V: TRBV24-1
length: 15
D: TRBD2
DNA: TGTGCCACCAGTGATTCTTCGACTAGCGGGCATGAGCAGTTCTTC
CDR3: CATSDSSTSGHEQFF

size: NA
J: TRBJ1-5
V: TRBV6-5
length: 14
D: TRBD1
DNA: TGTGCCAGCAGACCCACAGGGGGTAATCAGCCCCAGCATTTT
CDR3: CASRPTGGNQPQHF

size: once
J: TRBJ1-2
V: TRBV4-1
length: 13
D: TRBD1
DNA: TGCGCCAGCAGAGACAGGGTGGATTATGGCTACACCTTC
CDR3: CASRDRVDYGYTF

size: NA
J: TRBJ1-2
V: TRBV29-1
length: 13
D: NA
DNA: TGCAGCGTGGGGATACAGGGAGGGGTTGGCTACACCTTC
CDR3: CSVGIQGGVGYTF

size: NA
J: TRBJ2-1
V: TRBV24-1
length: 16
D: TRBD2
DNA: TGTGCCACCAGTGATTCTGCGGGGGTCTCCTACAATGAGCAGTTCTTC
CDR3: CATSDSAGVSYNEQFF

size: NA
J: TRBJ1-1
V: TRBV5-5
length: 14
D: NA
DNA: TGTGCCAGCAGCCATGCCCGGGGGAACACTGAAGCTTTCTTT
CDR3: CASSHARGNTEAFF

size: NA
J: TRBJ2-7
V: TRBV6-6
length: 14
D: NA
DNA: TGTGCCAGCAGTTACGGGGCCCAGGGCAGCGAGCAGTACTTC
CDR3: CASSYGAQGSEQYF

size: NA
J: TRBJ1-2
V: TRBV29-1
length: 13
D: TRBD1
DNA: TGCAGCGTTGAAGGGACAGGGGGCGATGGCTACACCTTC
CDR3: CSVEGTGGDGYTF

size: NA
J: TRBJ2-1
V: TRBV6-2/TRBV6-3
length: 14
D: TRBD2
DNA: TGTGCCAGCAGTTACCTAGCGGGGAATGATGAGCAGTTCTTC
CDR3: CASSYLAGNDEQFF

size: NA
J: TRBJ1-1
V: TRBV12-3/TRBV12-4
length: 13
D: NA
DNA: TGTGCCAGCAGCCGTTTGGGGGGGATTGAAGCTTTCTTT
CDR3: CASSRLGGIEAFF

size: few
J: TRBJ2-1
V: TRBV27
length: 12
D: NA
DNA: TGTGCCAGCACCCCCGCTGGAGCTGAGCAGTTCTTC
CDR3: CASTPAGAEQFF

size: NA
J: TRBJ2-3
V: TRBV5-1
length: 15
D: TRBD2
DNA: TGCGCCAGCAGCCAAACTAGCGGGAGTGCAGATACGCAGTATTTT
CDR3: CASSQTSGSADTQYF

size: NA
J: TRBJ2-7
V: TRBV2
length: 15
D: NA
DNA: TGTGCCAGCAGTTTCAGGACTACGAGCTCCTACGAGCAGTACTTC
CDR3: CASSFRTTSSYEQYF

size: NA
J: TRBJ1-2
V: TRBV4-1
length: 17
D: NA
DNA: TGCGCCAGCAGCCAAGATGATCAAAACCCAGGGAACTATGGCTACACCTTC
CDR3: CASSQDDQNPGNYGYTF

size: NA
J: TRBJ2-1
V: TRBV6-6
length: 16
D: TRBD1
DNA: TGTGCCAGCAGTTACGGGGTGGGGACAGGGAGGGATGAGCAGTTCTTC
CDR3: CASSYGVGTGRDEQFF

size: NA
J: TRBJ2-1
V: TRBV29-1
length: 13
D: NA
DNA: TGCAGCGTTGACAGGCCCTCCTACAATGAGCAGTTCTTC
CDR3: CSVDRPSYNEQFF

size: NA
J: TRBJ1-3
V: TRBV7-2
length: 16
D: TRBD1
DNA: TGTGCCAGCAGCTTAGGGACAGGGGGTGGGCGAAACACCATATATTTT
CDR3: CASSLGTGGGRNTIYF

size: NA
J: TRBJ2-5
V: TRBV18
length: 15
D: TRBD2
DNA: TGTGCCAGCTCACCCGCTAGCGGGGGCGGTTTGACCCAGTACTTC
CDR3: CASSPASGGGLTQYF

size: NA
J: TRBJ2-3
V: TRBV4-1
length: 15
D: TRBD1
DNA: TGCGCCAGCAGCCAAGGGACAGGGAGCACAGATACGCAGTATTTT
CDR3: CASSQGTGSTDTQYF

size: NA
J: TRBJ2-1
V: TRBV14
length: 13
D: NA
DNA: TGTGCCAGCAGCCAATCCCTACCCAATGAGCAGTTCTTC
CDR3: CASSQSLPNEQFF

size: NA
J: TRBJ1-5
V: TRBV4-3
length: 15
D: TRBD1
DNA: TGCGCCAGCAGCCAGGCGGACAGGGGAAATCAGCCCCAGCATTTT
CDR3: CASSQADRGNQPQHF

size: NA
J: TRBJ2-7
V: TRBV5-4
length: 15
D: NA
DNA: TGTGCCAGCTCCATCGGGCAGGGTAGGACCTACGAGCAGTACTTC
CDR3: CASSIGQGRTYEQYF

size: NA
J: TRBJ2-1
V: TRBV6-6
length: 16
D: NA
DNA: TGTGCCAGCAGTTACCACGTAACGGGTACCCTCAATGAGCAGTTCTTC
CDR3: CASSYHVTGTLNEQFF

size: NA
J: TRBJ1-2
V: TRBV19
length: 15
D: NA
DNA: TGTGCCAGTAGTACCACCCGGGGGAGGGACTATGGCTACACCTTC
CDR3: CASSTTRGRDYGYTF

size: NA
J: TRBJ2-7
V: TRBV6-6
length: 13
D: NA
DNA: TGTGCCAGCAGCTTGCGGACACCGCCCGAGCAGTACTTC
CDR3: CASSLRTPPEQYF

size: NA
J: TRBJ2-1
V: TRBV4-3
length: 15
D: TRBD1
DNA: TGCGCCAGCAGCCAAGATTGGGGACAGTACAATGAGCAGTTCTTC
CDR3: CASSQDWGQYNEQFF

size: NA
J: TRBJ2-7
V: TRBV19
length: 14
D: NA
DNA: TGTGCCAGTAGTCCCCCAGGGAGGTTGGGTGAGCAGTACTTC
CDR3: CASSPPGRLGEQYF

size: NA
J: TRBJ1-3
V: TRBV19
length: 15
D: TRBD1
DNA: TGTGCCAGTAGTGCGACAGGGGGTGGTGGAAACACCATATATTTT
CDR3: CASSATGGGGNTIYF

size: NA
J: TRBJ2-1
V: TRBV4-1
length: 15
D: TRBD1
DNA: TGCGCCAGCAGCCAAGAAGGGGACAGGGGTAGTGAACAGTTCTTC
CDR3: CASSQEGDRGSEQFF

size: NA
J: TRBJ2-6
V: TRBV2
length: 13
D: NA
DNA: TGTGCCAGCGGCAGGACAGGGGCCAACGTCCTGACTTTC
CDR3: CASGRTGANVLTF

size: many
J: TRBJ1-4
V: TRBV6-5
length: 12
D: NA
DNA: TGTGCCAGCAGTACCTTAGACAGCAAACTGTTTTTT
CDR3: CASSTLDSKLFF

size: NA
J: TRBJ2-3
V: TRBV4-1
length: 17
D: NA
DNA: TGCGCCAGCAGCCTAACCAGCGGGTGGGCCAGCACAGATACGCAGTATTTT
CDR3: CASSLTSGWASTDTQYF

size: NA
J: TRBJ2-7
V: TRBV7-2
length: 15
D: TRBD1
DNA: TGTGCCAGCAGCTTAGAAGGACAGGGGTCCTACGAGCAGTACTTC
CDR3: CASSLEGQGSYEQYF

size: NA
J: TRBJ1-2
V: TRBV3-1/TRBV3-2
length: 15
D: TRBD1
DNA: TGTGCCAGCAGCCCCTGGCGGGGACAGAGCTATGGCTACACCTTC
CDR3: CASSPWRGQSYGYTF